This T cell receptor beta chain was sequenced in a study of tumor-infiltrating lymphocytes in primary liver carcinoma. Turning to the study itself: The patients had histopathologically diagnosed primary liver carcinoma, and their disease was treated by surgical resection. Patients included men and women of 30 to 69 years. Study outcomes and limitations: Tumor-adjacent and tumor-blood pairs overlapped less than tumor region pairs did.

CDR3 size: 14 residues. V was trimmed by 8 bases and J by 6 bases, leaving 18 bases between them. CDR1 is MNHNY and CDR2 is SVGAGI in the germline V gene (reference sequence). A primer matching the constant region was used to make TCR beta cDNA from 500 ng of total RNA. What produced the TCR beta libraries was three nested multiplex PCR rounds using slightly modified ARM-PCR. A C-beta reverse primer and TRBV1-TRBV30 forward primers served in each of the first two PCR rounds, at 9 to 11 cycles apiece. Via MiXCR, TCRdb re-called the multiplex PCR reads, giving one row per CDR3 protein. The table includes around 170,000 distinct CDR3 sequences, around 60% detected once. It was unsorted whole blood that yielded blood RNA, and germline DNA was also extracted. Around 4 milliliters of peripheral blood were collected before surgery. This clonotype came up many times. The antigen remains undetermined.

The sequence came from a man between 35 and 55 years old with primary liver carcinoma and hepatitis B virus infection. The genes are TRBV6-6 and TRBJ2-3; no clear D. The sequenced sample was peripheral blood. The CDR3 DNA reads as TGTGCCAGCGGTTTAGGCGTTTATGCGGATACGCAGTATTTT. This gives the protein CASGLGVYADTQYF.